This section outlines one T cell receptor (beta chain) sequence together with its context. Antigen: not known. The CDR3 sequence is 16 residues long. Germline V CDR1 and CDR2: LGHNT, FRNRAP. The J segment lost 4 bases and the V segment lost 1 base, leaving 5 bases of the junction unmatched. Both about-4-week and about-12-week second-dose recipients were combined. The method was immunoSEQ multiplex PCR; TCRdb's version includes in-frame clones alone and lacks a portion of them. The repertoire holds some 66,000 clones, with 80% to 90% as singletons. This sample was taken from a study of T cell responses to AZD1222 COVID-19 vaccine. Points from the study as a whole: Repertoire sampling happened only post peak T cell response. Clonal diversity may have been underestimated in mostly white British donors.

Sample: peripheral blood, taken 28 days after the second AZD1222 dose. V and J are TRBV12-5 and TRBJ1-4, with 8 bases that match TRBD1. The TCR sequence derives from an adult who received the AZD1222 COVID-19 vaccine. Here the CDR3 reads CASGLGNRGNNEKLFF. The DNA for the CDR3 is TGTGCTAGTGGTTTGGGCAACAGGGGGAATAATGAAAAACTGTTTTTT. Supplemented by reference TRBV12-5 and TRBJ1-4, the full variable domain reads DARVTQTPRHKVTEMGQEVTMRCQPILGHNTVFWYRQTMMQGLELLAYFRNRAPLDDSGMPKDRFSAEMPDATLATLKIQPSEPRDSAVYFCASGLGNRGNNEKLFFGSGTQLSVL.